The present TCR beta chain was sequenced within a study of cytomegalovirus exposure and HLA in healthy donors. PCR involved 60 Vbeta and 13 Jbeta primers. Clones were sequenced by immunoSEQ multiplex PCR, and TCRdb holds only the in-frame ones, with some missing. The data hold fewer than 150,000 clones, with 75% to 80% observed a single time. Regarding the study as a whole: A later examination showed that TCR association rates differed by HLA locus, with DRB1 most and HLA-C fewest. Altogether, more than 150 TCR beta chains were recorded as cytomegalovirus-associated. Trimming of TCR beta V- and J-genes showed a link, identified in a later analysis, to a missense DCLRE1C variant.

In the case of this clone: Its cognate antigen is unknown.

This clonotype was sampled from a man younger than 45 in good health and CMV-seronegative. The specimen sequenced was PBMCs.

This CDR3 reads CASSHPGQGGEELFF. The CDR3 DNA follows: TGTGCCAGCAGCCATCCGGGACAGGGGGGTGAGGAACTGTTTTTT. V is TRBV4-2 and J is TRBJ1-4, with 11 positions matching TRBD1. The germline V gene encodes CDR1 LGHNA and CDR2 YNFKEQ. There are 15 residues in the CDR3. Trimming cost V 3 bases and J 12 bases; bases outside gene matches: 9.